This TCR beta chain was sequenced for a study of T cell responses to AZD1222 COVID-19 vaccine. Measured with immunoSEQ multiplex PCR; TCRdb has only the in-frame clones, and not every one. The data show more than 100,000 clones, roughly 92% seen once. Study-level points and caveats: Every sample of the repertoires postdated the peak T cell response. Spike-specific TCR breadth and depth both grew after two AZD1222 doses. Mostly white British, mostly female donors; authors suggested clonal diversity may be underestimated.

This clone turned up a few times. Its matching antigen is unknown. The sequencing used peripheral blood, collected on day 0 of AZD1222 vaccination. The TCR originated in an adult in good health.

The CDR3 nucleotides are TGTGCCAGCAGCTTGATGGGGGTCCAGGGCGGTCCGGAAGGAACTTTCTTT. Its translation is CASSLMGVQGGPEGTFF. The V gene is TRBV5-4, the J gene TRBJ1-1; D is possibly TRBD1 (5 bases). CDR3 size: 17 residues. CDR1 SGHNT and CDR2 YYREEE come from the germline V gene (reference sequence). V was trimmed by 1 base and J by 12 bases, leaving 28 bases between them.